The 8 T cell receptor beta chains below come from one sample, sequenced in a study of STAT5B mutations in CD4+ large granular lymphocyte leukemia. The protocol was immunoSEQ multiplex PCR, while the TCRdb copy is restricted to in-frame clones and leaves out a portion. The table lists several thousand clones, roughly 70% of them singletons. The source material was PBMCs. The origin of the receptors is a woman in her seventies with CD4+ T-cell large granular lymphocyte leukemia.

This clone was seen just once. The genes are TRBV9 and TRBJ2-1, with D perhaps matching TRBD1 (5 bases). The germline gives CDR1 SGDLS, CDR2 YYNGEE. The CDR3 loop spans 16 amino acids. The germline V and J ends were trimmed by 4 bases and 7 bases, with 21 bases remaining between them. Here the CDR3 DNA reads TGTGCCAGCAGCCCCTATGGGGCCAAGGGCCCAAATGAGCAGTTCTTC. Translation gives CASSPYGAKGPNEQFF.

This chain links TRBV6-1 with TRBJ1-6; TRBD1 matches 7 bases. Unmatched junction bases numbered 14, after V lost 0 bases and J lost 9 bases. The CDR3 is made up of 18 amino acids. Per the germline V gene, CDR1 is MNHNS and CDR2 is SASEGT. Here the CDR3 DNA reads TGTGCCAGCAGTGAAGCGGCAGGGGGGGGGTCTTTGTCTTCACCCCTCCACTTT. Residues: CASSEAAGGGSLSSPLHF.

V is TRBV5-1 and J is TRBJ2-2; 7 bases match TRBD1. The germline gives CDR1 SGHRS, CDR2 YFSETQ. This CDR3 is built from 15 residues. J lost 5 bases, V lost 5 bases, and 9 bases had no gene match. The DNA of the CDR3 is TGCGCCAGCAGACTGAAGGGGGCTGGTACCGGGGAGCTGTTTTTT. Translation: CASRLKGAGTGELFF.

V and J are TRBV7-2 and TRBJ2-5; D gene ambiguous. The CDR3 sequence is 12 residues long. CDR1 is SGHTA and CDR2 is FQGNSA in the germline V gene. Trimming took 0 bases from V and 6 from J, leaving 5 bases between them. CDR3 region: CASSLAGKTQYF. In nucleotides, the CDR3 is TGTGCCAGCAGCTTAGCAGGAAAGACCCAGTACTTC.

This clone was observed a few times. J is TRBJ2-7 and V is TRBV2; D is tentatively TRBD1 or TRBD2 (6 bases each). Trimming stripped 3 bases from V and 7 bases from J, with 16 bases between. The CDR3 is made up of 14 amino acids. CDR1 and CDR2 from the germline V gene are SNHLY and FYNNEI. CDR3: CASSEWNRAGEQYF. CDR3 DNA: TGTGCCAGCAGTGAGTGGAACAGGGCGGGGGAGCAGTACTTC.

The chain has TRBV2 and TRBJ2-2; D call uncertain. Germline lookup yields CDR1 SNHLY and CDR2 FYNNEI. With 6 bases removed from V and 6 bases from J, the gap between germline ends came to 14 bases. This CDR3 region has 14 residues. CDR3 region: CASRQVGLPGELFF. CDR3 in DNA: TGTGCCAGCAGGCAGGTTGGGTTACCCGGGGAGCTGTTTTTT.

This sequence joins TRBV27 and TRBJ2-1; 8 bases map to TRBD1. V was clipped by 5 bases and J by 6 bases; unmatched bases: 3. CDR1 MNHEY and CDR2 SMNVEV come from the germline V gene (reference sequence). The CDR3 is 13 amino acids. Written as DNA, the CDR3 is TGTGCCAGCAGTGTACAGGGGGGCAATGAGCAGTTCTTC. Its protein product is CASSVQGGNEQFF.

This sequence joins TRBV7-3 and TRBJ2-1; D unclear. Trimming removed 0 bases at V and 7 bases at J, with 7 bases between. This CDR3 contains 13 residues. The V gene's germline CDR1 is SGHTA and CDR2 FQGTGA. CDR3 amino acids: CASSLTDSNEQFF. For the CDR3, the DNA is TGTGCCAGCAGCTTAACCGACTCTAATGAGCAGTTCTTC.